The 22 T cell receptor beta chains below come from one sample, sequenced in a study of T cell changes during pregnancy in multiple sclerosis. The protocol was immunoSEQ multiplex PCR, while the TCRdb copy is restricted to in-frame clones and leaves out a portion. The sample lists 65,000 to 75,000 clones; approximately 93% were seen once. This specimen was peripheral blood, taken in the second trimester of pregnancy. These TCRs come from a female donor with multiple sclerosis, enrolled in a pregnancy study.

The chain recombines TRBV5-6 with TRBJ2-7; maybe TRBD1 (6 bases). Germline CDR1 is SGHDT and CDR2 is YYEEEE. The CDR3 is 12 residues long. The V gene lost 4 bases and the J gene lost 2 bases, with 7 bases spanning the gap. In DNA, the CDR3 is TGTGCCAGCAGCCGACAGGCCTACGAGCAGTACTTC. It yields the protein CASSRQAYEQYF.

The V call is TRBV2, the J call TRBJ1-5, with D maybe TRBD1 (6 bases). CDR1 and CDR2 from the germline V gene are SNHLY and FYNNEI. This CDR3 has 15 amino acids. Trimming pared 4 bases from V and 0 bases from J, leaving 10 bases between. CDR3: CASSAETGSNQPQHF. The DNA for the CDR3 is TGTGCCAGCAGTGCGGAGACAGGTAGCAATCAGCCCCAGCATTTT.

This chain connects TRBV4-1 to TRBJ2-7; 7 nucleotides line up with TRBD2. Germline CDR1 and CDR2: MGHRA and YSYEKL. Trimming at V came to 1 base and at J to 5 bases, leaving 14 bases not matched to a gene. The CDR3 is made up of 17 amino acids. The CDR3 DNA reads as TGCGCCAGCAGCCAAGGGGGCGGGAGAACTCTCGTGCACGAGCAGTACTTC. It translates to CASSQGGGRTLVHEQYF.

The chain employs TRBV4-1 and TRBJ2-7, with a possible D match to TRBD2 (6 bases). The CDR3 consists of 15 residues. V was clipped by 1 base and J by 0 bases, with 10 bases between them. The germline V gene has CDR1 MGHRA and CDR2 YSYEKL. The DNA for the CDR3 is TGCGCCAGCAGCCAAGGAGCTAGCGTCTCCTACGAGCAGTACTTC. It codes for CASSQGASVSYEQYF.

The chain carries TRBV28 and TRBJ1-5, with D perhaps TRBD1 (6 bases). In germline, CDR1 is MDHEN, CDR2 SYDVKM. V was pared by 5 bases and J by 4 bases, with 15 bases between. The CDR3 runs to 15 residues. The CDR3 DNA is TGTGCCAGCAGTGTACAGGGTGTGAGTAATCAGCCCCAGCATTTT. Its translation: CASSVQGVSNQPQHF.

The chain couples TRBV6-1 to TRBJ1-5, with no clear D. The length of the CDR3 is 14 residues. V was clipped by 8 bases and J by 1 base, with 12 bases between them. Per germline, CDR1 MNHNS and CDR2 SASEGT. The chain's CDR3 is CASVQVVSNQPQHF. The DNA for the CDR3 is TGTGCCAGCGTCCAGGTTGTCAGCAATCAGCCCCAGCATTTT.

This chain links TRBV19 with TRBJ2-5, with 10 positions matching TRBD1. The germline CDR1 and CDR2 sequences are LNHDA and SQIVND (reference sequence). This CDR3 is 15 amino acids long. V was clipped by 6 bases and J by 1 base; unmatched bases: 5. CDR3 DNA: TGTGCCAGTAGGGACAGGGGGACTAGCCAAGAGACCCAGTACTTC. This gives the protein CASRDRGTSQETQYF.

The chain carries TRBV10-1 and TRBJ2-4; possible D gene TRBD2, 5 bases. The CDR3 consists of 14 residues. The germline CDR1 and CDR2 sequences are WNHNN and SYGVQD (reference sequence). The V gene lost 10 bases and the J gene lost 7 bases, with 20 bases spanning the gap. As DNA, the CDR3 is TGCGCCACCTCCCGAAACGGGGAGAGGAACATTCAGTACTTC. This translates into CATSRNGERNIQYF.

This clone was found a few times. This chain uses TRBV7-9 with TRBJ2-7; TRBD2 aligns across 11 bases. With 2 bases clipped from V and 5 bases from J, the junction kept 2 bases outside the gene matches. The CDR3 runs 14 residues. From germline, CDR1 is SEHNR and CDR2 FQNEAQ (reference sequence). The CDR3 spells CASSLSTSGDEQYF. The CDR3 coding sequence is TGTGCCAGCAGCTTATCGACTAGCGGGGACGAGCAGTACTTC.

V and J are TRBV7-9 and TRBJ2-1; 9 bases agree with TRBD2. CDR3 length: 16 amino acids. The V gene end was trimmed by 5 bases and the J gene end by 7 bases; junction bases not matched to a gene: 12. Germline V gives CDR1 SEHNR, CDR2 FQNEAQ (reference sequence). The CDR3 reads CASSRIGSGSVNEQFF. DNA of the CDR3: TGTGCCAGCAGCCGTATCGGTAGCGGGAGTGTAAATGAGCAGTTCTTC.

This chain links TRBV19 with TRBJ2-1; 11 bases match TRBD1. CDR3 length equals 15 residues. The V gene end was trimmed by 7 bases and the J gene end by 2 bases; junction bases not matched to a gene: 4. Germline CDR1 LNHDA, CDR2 SQIVND (reference sequence). CDR3 nucleotide sequence: TGTGCCAGTAAACGGACAGGGGGCCCCTACAATGAGCAGTTCTTC. Protein: CASKRTGGPYNEQFF.

A word on this clone: This CDR3 fails to terminate in the conserved phenylalanine or tryptophan, so it likely reflects a read error. The DNA is left out, because the CDR3 cannot be placed on it with certainty; the CDR3 is given as TCRdb lists it. The gene calls are TRBV11-3 and TRBJ2-6; the D call TRBD2 from the table was never checked on the DNA. The CDR3 totals 11 residues, both ends included. CDR1 is SGHNT and CDR2 is YENEEA in the germline V gene. CDR3 in amino acids: CASSLRAGVWG.

The chain carries TRBV6-5 and TRBJ1-2; no firm D call. The CDR3 consists of 16 residues. CDR1 and CDR2 (germline): MNHEY, SVGAGI. Trimming stripped 4 bases from V and 0 bases from J, with 15 bases between. CDR3 DNA: TGTGCCAGCAGTTCTCTGTGGGAGGGAGCTAACTATGGCTACACCTTC. Translating it yields CASSSLWEGANYGYTF.

This clone is a singleton in its sample. This chain connects TRBV5-1 to TRBJ2-1; D is perhaps TRBD2 (5 bases). The CDR3 consists of 15 residues. The V gene lost 2 bases and the J gene lost 6 bases, with 15 bases spanning the gap. Germline V gene lookup returns CDR1 SGHRS and CDR2 YFSETQ. The CDR3 here is CASSLVGGRGNEQFF. CDR3 nucleotides: TGCGCCAGCAGCTTAGTAGGAGGCCGGGGCAATGAGCAGTTCTTC.

This clone was observed a single time. J is TRBJ1-4 and V is TRBV6-5, with a possible D match to TRBD1 (6 bases). The CDR3 covers 14 residues. The V end lost 2 bases, the J end lost 8 bases, and 12 bases lay between the germline ends. Germline V gene sequence: CDR1 MNHEY, CDR2 SVGAGI. CDR3 residues: CASSYQGFGEKLFF. CDR3 nucleotide sequence: TGTGCCAGCAGTTACCAGGGGTTTGGCGAAAAACTGTTTTTT.

The table lists this clone with a count of one. V is TRBV29-1 and J is TRBJ1-5; possibly TRBD1 for D (6 bases). Per germline, CDR1 SQVTM and CDR2 ANQGSEA. Trimming took 4 bases from V and 10 from J, leaving 20 bases between them. The CDR3 covers 14 residues. The CDR3 DNA is TGCAGCGTTGGAACAGGGCCTCTGAATTATCCCCAGCATTTT. This sequence encodes CSVGTGPLNYPQHF.

The rearrangement links TRBV28 to TRBJ1-6, with D possibly matching TRBD1 (5 bases). The CDR3 has 16 amino acids. V shed 6 bases and J shed 8 bases, with 20 bases lying between them. CDR1 is MDHEN and CDR2 is SYDVKM in the germline V gene. DNA of the CDR3: TGTGCCAGCAGCCAAGACCCGGAGGGGCTACATTCACCCCTCCACTTT. Its protein is CASSQDPEGLHSPLHF. Complete variable domain (other parts from reference TRBV28 and TRBJ1-6): DVKVTQSSRYLVKRTGEKVFLECVQDMDHENMFWYRQDPGLGLRLIYFSYDVKMKEKGDIPEGYSVSREKKERFSLILESASTNQTSMYLCASSQDPEGLHSPLHFGNGTRLTVT.

This sequence joins TRBV5-4 and TRBJ1-1, with 12 bases identical to TRBD1. The CDR3 is 17 residues long. CDR1 SGHNT and CDR2 YYREEE come from the germline V gene (reference sequence). The V gene end was trimmed by 10 bases and the J gene end by 1 base; junction bases not matched to a gene: 14. The CDR3 nucleotides read TGTGCCTACTTAGGAGGGGACAGGGGGCCAAGGAACACTGAAGCTTTCTTT. This gives the protein CAYLGGDRGPRNTEAFF.

V and J are TRBV11-2 and TRBJ1-2, with 12 bases lining up with TRBD1. With V trimmed by 5 bases and J by 4 bases, 8 bases remained unmatched. CDR1 SGHAT and CDR2 FQNNGV come from the germline V gene. This CDR3 has 16 residues. The CDR3: CASSPSGQGAIYGYTF. The CDR3 nucleotides are TGTGCCAGCAGCCCCTCGGGACAGGGGGCCATCTATGGCTACACCTTC.

CDR3 residues: CASHIDSYQPQHF. In DNA form, the CDR3 reads TGTGCCAGCCATATCGACAGTTATCAGCCCCAGCATTTT. The chain combines TRBV28 with TRBJ1-5; TRBD1 is a possible D gene (5 bases). The CDR3 runs to 13 residues. From germline, CDR1 is MDHEN and CDR2 SYDVKM. Trimming cost V 8 bases and J 5 bases, with 13 bases left between them.

This chain uses TRBV29-1 with TRBJ2-3; D is uncertain. There are 15 residues in the CDR3. Trimming left V 4 bases short and J 1 base short, with 15 bases between. From germline, CDR1 is SQVTM and CDR2 ANQGSEA. In DNA form, the CDR3 reads TGCAGCGTTGTTCGAGGCCCCCTGGGCACAGATACGCAGTATTTT. It encodes CSVVRGPLGTDTQYF.

CDR3 in amino acids: CASTSGTGADTQYF. The CDR3 DNA reads TGTGCCAGCACCTCGGGGACAGGGGCAGATACGCAGTATTTT. The chain uses TRBV7-9 and TRBJ2-3, with TRBD1 matching 10 bases. This CDR3 comprises 14 residues. The germline CDR1 and CDR2 sequences are SEHNR and FQNEAQ (reference sequence). V was clipped by 7 bases and J by 4 bases; unmatched bases: 5.